The 6 T cell receptor beta chains reported below all come from one sample, sequenced in a study of T cell changes during pregnancy in multiple sclerosis. Produced via immunoSEQ multiplex PCR; TCRdb's table is partial and in-frame only. The profile shows approximately 90,000 clones, roughly nine tenths of them singletons. The starting material was peripheral blood, obtained in the first trimester of pregnancy. These receptors all stem from a female donor with multiple sclerosis, enrolled in a pregnancy study.

The chain joins TRBV9 to TRBJ2-7; 10 positions agree with TRBD1. The CDR3 is made up of 20 amino acids. The germline gives CDR1 SGDLS, CDR2 YYNGEE. The V gene end was trimmed by 0 bases and the J gene end by 2 bases; junction bases not matched to a gene: 17. CDR3 region: CASSVGRDRGTSRTPYEQYF. CDR3 DNA: TGTGCCAGCAGCGTAGGAAGGGACAGGGGAACGAGCCGAACACCCTACGAGCAGTACTTC.

This sequence joins TRBV28 and TRBJ1-3; 9 bases are shared with TRBD1. There are 14 residues in the CDR3. CDR1 is MDHEN and CDR2 is SYDVKM in the germline V gene. J gave up 4 bases and V 5 bases, and 3 bases lay outside the gene matches. The DNA for the CDR3 is TGTGCCAGCAGTACAGGGGGCGTAGGAAACACCATATATTTT. Its translation: CASSTGGVGNTIYF.

This chain uses TRBV25-1 with TRBJ1-3, with D possibly TRBD1 on 5 matching bases. CDR3 length: 16 amino acids. Trimming cost V 1 base and J 4 bases, with 14 bases left between them. The germline gives CDR1 MGHDK, CDR2 SYGVNS. The CDR3 reads CASSELRSRAGNTIYF. The CDR3 DNA follows: TGTGCCAGCAGTGAATTGAGAAGCAGGGCGGGAAACACCATATATTTT.

The CDR3: CAWSVDTGSYGYTF. For the CDR3, the DNA is TGTGCCTGGAGTGTAGACACGGGATCTTATGGCTACACCTTC. The genes are TRBV30 and TRBJ1-2; no reliable D call. This CDR3 has 14 residues. The germline gives CDR1 GTSNPN, CDR2 SVGIG (reference sequence). V lost 0 bases and J lost 5, with 13 bases in between.

V usage is TRBV7-2 and J usage is TRBJ1-2; D remains unclear. From germline, CDR1 is SGHTA and CDR2 FQGNSA. Trimming took off 5 bases at V and 4 bases at J, with 17 bases between the two ends. CDR3 length: 15 amino acids. CDR3 loop: CASSPGGEIPYGYTF. CDR3 nucleotide sequence: TGTGCCAGCAGCCCCGGCGGGGAAATCCCCTATGGCTACACCTTC.

The chain uses TRBV5-4 and TRBJ2-7, with 10 positions matching TRBD1. J gave up 6 bases and V 1 base, and 7 bases lay outside the gene matches. The CDR3 runs to 15 residues. Germline CDR1 reads SGHNT; CDR2 reads YYREEE (reference sequence). CDR3 nucleotide sequence: TGTGCCAGCAGCTTGATAGGGACAGGGGTAATCGAGCAGTACTTC. Amino acid sequence: CASSLIGTGVIEQYF.